The clone carrying this TCR beta chain was detected only a few times. Antigen unknown. The CDR3 is 15 amino acids. The J segment lost 6 bases and the V segment lost 7 bases, leaving 12 bases of the junction unmatched. Per germline, CDR1 MDHEN and CDR2 SYDVKM. This record comes from a study of beta chain features in type 1 diabetes. Whole-study results and caveats: Shortening of TCRB CDR3s, moderate but significant, appeared in all four CD4+ subsets of Type 1 diabetes patients.

Sequenced material consisted of expressed TCRB transcripts (all of the isolated RNA was reverse transcribed). Around 4 million reads per sample were averaged for naive, central memory and regulatory samples. Method: immunoSEQ multiplex PCR; TCRdb's copy keeps in-frame clones and lacks some. The sample consists of hundreds of thousands of clones, around 15% of them appearing once. The source is a man younger than 30 with type 1 diabetes. The rearrangement joins TRBV28 to TRBJ1-1, with 9 bases matching TRBD1. Sequenced input: naive CD4+ T cells from blood. The CDR3 region has the DNA TGTGCCAGCACCTCTTCCGGGACAGGGATCCCTGAAGCTTTCTTT. It specifies CASTSSGTGIPEAFF.